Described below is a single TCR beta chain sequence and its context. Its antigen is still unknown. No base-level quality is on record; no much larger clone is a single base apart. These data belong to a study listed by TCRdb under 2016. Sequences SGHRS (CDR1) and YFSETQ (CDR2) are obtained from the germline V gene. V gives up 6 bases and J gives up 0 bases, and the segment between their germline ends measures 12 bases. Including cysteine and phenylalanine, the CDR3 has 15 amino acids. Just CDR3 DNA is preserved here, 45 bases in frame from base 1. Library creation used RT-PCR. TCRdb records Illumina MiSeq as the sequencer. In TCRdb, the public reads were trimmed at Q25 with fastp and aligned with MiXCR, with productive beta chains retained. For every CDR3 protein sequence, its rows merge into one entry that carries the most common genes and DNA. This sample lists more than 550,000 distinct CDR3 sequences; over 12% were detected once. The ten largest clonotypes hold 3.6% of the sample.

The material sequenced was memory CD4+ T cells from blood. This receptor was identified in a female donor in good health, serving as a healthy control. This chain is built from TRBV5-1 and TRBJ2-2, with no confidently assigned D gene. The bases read TGCGCCAGCATGTATTCCGTCTCGAACACCGGGGAGCTGTTTTTT. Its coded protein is CASMYSVSNTGELFF.